The 25 T cell receptor beta chains below come from one sample, sequenced in a study of T cells in Graves' hyperthyroidism and ophthalmopathy (dated by TCRdb to the late 2010s). Libraries were made using multiplex PCR. TCRdb shows the sequencer as Illumina HiSeq 2000. Amplification of TCR beta CDR3 regions was carried out from RNA transcripts. The TCR CDR3 was subjected to a first round of RT-PCR using the HTBI primer set and the Qiagen OneStep RT-PCR kit. TCRdb ran its own pipeline on the public reads, namely fastp trimming at Q25 and MiXCR clone calling, and kept in-frame beta chains. Every CDR3 protein is listed once, alongside the most common genes and DNA of its rows. The sample table contains roughly 630,000 distinct CDR3 sequences; only one count was recorded for approximately 15% of them. Around 7.5% of the sample is in the top ten clones. The source material was blood. These receptors were obtained from a young woman with Graves' hyperthyroidism.

V and J are TRBV6-1 and TRBJ2-1; tentative D call: TRBD2 (6 bases). There are 15 residues in the CDR3. Deletions cut 1 base from V and 8 bases from J, with 15 bases between. Per the germline V gene, CDR1 is MNHNS and CDR2 is SASEGT. CDR3 in amino acids: CASSEETRIADEQFF. The CDR3 bases are TGTGCCAGCAGTGAAGAGACTAGGATCGCCGATGAGCAGTTCTTC.

This rearrangement joins TRBV19 to TRBJ2-2; no clear D gene. This CDR3 region has 14 residues. Trimming shortened V by 3 bases and J by 6 bases, and 11 bases separated the two germline ends. Germline CDR1 LNHDA, CDR2 SQIVND (reference sequence). CDR3 bases: TGTGCCAGTAGTATCGGACCCGGCCCCGGGGAGCTGTTTTTT. This encodes CASSIGPGPGELFF.

In its sample, this clonotype was seen many times. The V call is TRBV7-2, the J call TRBJ2-5; possibly TRBD1 for D (6 bases). The CDR3 is made up of 15 amino acids. Germline V gene lookup returns CDR1 SGHTA and CDR2 FQGNSA. The V end was cut by 5 bases, the J end by 3 bases, with 16 bases between. This CDR3 reads CASSQVRTDEETQYF. CDR3 nucleotides: TGTGCCAGCAGCCAGGTCCGGACAGACGAAGAGACCCAGTACTTC.

This clonotype has only a few counts. This chain links TRBV12-3 or TRBV12-4 with TRBJ2-2; TRBD2 is a possible D gene (5 bases). Between the trimmed V and J ends, which lost 7 bases and 6 bases, there was a span of 9 bases. The CDR3 runs to 12 residues. The CDR3, as DNA: TGTGCCAGCACCATGGGAGCCGGGGAGCTGTTTTTT. It specifies CASTMGAGELFF.

The chain uses TRBV27 and TRBJ2-6, with TRBD1 identical over 11 bases. Looked up from germline, CDR1 is MNHEY and CDR2 is SMNVEV (reference sequence). With V trimmed by 6 bases and J by 2 bases, 3 bases remained unmatched. CDR3 length equals 16 residues. The CDR3 protein is CASSGTGGTGANVLTF. CDR3 DNA sequence: TGTGCCAGCAGCGGGACAGGGGGGACTGGGGCCAACGTCCTGACTTTC.

CDR3 residues: CASSLRRGQGYTF. As DNA, the CDR3 is TGTGCCAGCAGTTTACGCAGGGGGCAAGGCTACACCTTC. The chain couples TRBV12-3 or TRBV12-4 to TRBJ1-2; 8 nucleotides agree with TRBD1. CDR3 size: 13 residues. Trimming removed 2 bases from V and 8 bases from J; junction bases left unmatched: 4.

A few counts support this clonotype. V usage is TRBV6-1 and J usage is TRBJ1-2; D perhaps matches TRBD1 (6 bases). The germline gives CDR1 MNHNS, CDR2 SASEGT. CDR3 size: 13 residues. Trimming cost V 7 bases and J 7 bases, with 16 bases left between them. CDR3 residues: CASTREGGTGYTF. The CDR3 nucleotides are TGTGCCAGCACCCGAGAGGGGGGTACTGGCTACACCTTC.

At least ten counts were recorded for this clonotype. The chain uses TRBV27 and TRBJ2-1, with TRBD1 as a possible D gene (5 bases). The germline V gene encodes CDR1 MNHEY and CDR2 SMNVEV (reference sequence). V was trimmed by 6 bases and J by 2 bases, leaving 11 bases between them. The CDR3 covers 14 residues. This chain's CDR3 is CASSRQPAYNEQFF. The CDR3, as DNA: TGTGCCAGCAGCCGACAGCCGGCCTACAATGAGCAGTTCTTC.

This rearrangement joins TRBV10-2 to TRBJ1-1, with TRBD1 as a possible D gene (5 bases). Trimming removed 3 bases at V and 11 bases at J, with 13 bases between. The CDR3 contains 12 residues. Germline V gene data show CDR1 as WSHSY and CDR2 as SAAADI. This chain's CDR3 is CASSEDGTRAFF. For the CDR3, the DNA is TGCGCCAGCAGTGAAGACGGGACCCGGGCTTTCTTT.

This clonotype was counted between two and nine times. The chain uses TRBV24-1 and TRBJ1-3; perhaps TRBD1 as D (5 bases). The germline V and J ends were trimmed by 7 bases and 1 base, with 7 bases remaining between them. CDR3 size: 13 residues. Germline CDR1 reads KGHDR; CDR2 reads SFDVKD. The CDR3 is CATSGQSGNTIYF. CDR3 nucleotides: TGTGCCACCAGCGGACAATCTGGAAACACCATATATTTT.

Many counts were recorded for this clonotype. The chain carries TRBV20-1 and TRBJ2-7; TRBD2 aligns across 7 bases. The germline CDR1 and CDR2 sequences are DFQATT and SNEGSKA (reference sequence). This CDR3 has 14 amino acids. J lost 1 base, V lost 3 bases, and 6 bases had no gene match. The CDR3 sequence: CSARSASGSYEQYF. The DNA for the CDR3 is TGCAGTGCTAGGTCGGCTAGCGGATCCTACGAGCAGTACTTC.

V usage is TRBV12-3 or TRBV12-4 and J usage is TRBJ1-5; D is unclear. Trimming removed 4 bases from V and 10 bases from J, with 17 bases in between. The CDR3 has 14 amino acids. In DNA form, the CDR3 reads TGTGCCAGCAGTTACGGTTACGGGGATTATCCCCAGCATTTT. This gives the protein CASSYGYGDYPQHF.

The J gene is TRBJ2-3, the V gene TRBV5-1; D is unresolved. In germline, CDR1 is SGHRS, CDR2 YFSETQ. The ends were cut back, 2 bases at V and 4 bases at J, with 8 bases in the middle. The CDR3 is 13 amino acids. The CDR3 DNA follows: TGCGCCAGCAGCTTCGGCTGGGCAGATACGCAGTATTTT. This sequence encodes CASSFGWADTQYF.

The chain has TRBV7-3 and TRBJ1-6; TRBD1 matches at 7 bases. Per the germline V gene, CDR1 is SGHTA and CDR2 is FQGTGA. V lost 4 bases and J lost 6; bases outside the gene matches: 3. CDR3 size: 14 residues. CDR3 loop: CASSSGTANSPLHF. The CDR3 DNA reads TGTGCCAGCAGCTCCGGGACAGCTAATTCACCCCTCCACTTT.

The table lists this clonotype with many counts. The chain links TRBV7-9 to TRBJ2-1, with D perhaps TRBD2 (5 bases). The CDR3 covers 14 residues. V lost 0 bases to trimming and J lost 7 bases, with 10 bases between them. Germline assignment: CDR1 SEHNR and CDR2 FQNEAQ (reference sequence). CDR3 bases: TGTGCCAGCAGCTTAGCGGGAGTAAAAAATGAGCAGTTCTTC. It specifies CASSLAGVKNEQFF.

As concerns this clonotype: One base away lies a much larger clone, so this may be a sequencing read error. The V gene is TRBV29-1, the J gene TRBJ1-2; unclear D gene. The CDR3 extends over 13 amino acids. The V end was cut by 2 bases, the J end by 8 bases, with 15 bases between. Germline V CDR1 and CDR2: SQVTM, ANQGSEA. The CDR3 sequence: CSVEYQVMTGYTF. In DNA, the CDR3 is TGCAGCGTTGAATATCAGGTTATGACGGGCTACACCTTC.

This clonotype occurred many times. V gene TRBV24-1 combines with J gene TRBJ2-2; D remains unclear. The CDR3 totals 18 residues. Germline V gene sequence: CDR1 KGHDR, CDR2 SFDVKD. Trimming cost V 1 base and J 0 bases, with 14 bases left between them. CDR3 region: CATSDFTRSTTNTGELFF. Here the CDR3 DNA reads TGTGCCACCAGTGATTTTACCAGGAGTACGACGAACACCGGGGAGCTGTTTTTT.

In its sample, this clonotype was seen many times. The chain recombines TRBV24-1 with TRBJ2-5, with D tentatively TRBD1 or TRBD2 (5 bases each). The CDR3 extends over 14 amino acids. Germline CDR1 and CDR2: KGHDR and SFDVKD. Trimming stripped 6 bases from V and 6 bases from J, with 16 bases between. CDR3 nucleotides: TGTGCCACCAGTCACCAGGGATCGGGAAAGACCCAGTACTTC. Protein product: CATSHQGSGKTQYF.

CDR3 sequence: CASSLFPTMNTEAFF. The CDR3 region has the DNA TGTGCCAGCAGTTTATTTCCGACAATGAACACTGAAGCTTTCTTT. This chain uses TRBV28 with TRBJ1-1; D is unclear. The ends were cut back, 1 base at V and 0 bases at J, with 9 bases in the middle. This CDR3 comprises 15 residues. Per the germline V gene, CDR1 is MDHEN and CDR2 is SYDVKM.

This clonotype was picked up many times. The chain uses TRBV11-2 and TRBJ2-7; 11 bases are shared with TRBD2. The CDR3 length is 17 residues. The V and J ends lost 1 base and 0 bases, in that order; junction bases with no gene match: 5. CDR1 SGHAT and CDR2 FQNNGV come from the germline V gene. In nucleotides, the CDR3 is TGTGCCAGCAGCTTAGTCACCGGGACTAGCGGCTCCTACGAGCAGTACTTC. Its translation is CASSLVTGTSGSYEQYF.

There are many counts of this clonotype. The V and J genes are TRBV27 and TRBJ1-2; 12 positions match TRBD1. Germline V lookup: CDR1 MNHEY, CDR2 SMNVEV (reference sequence). This CDR3 has 15 residues. After removal of 7 bases from V and 7 bases from J, the junction contained 10 bases not matched to a gene. The DNA for the CDR3 is TGTGCCAGCAAGCCGACCGGGACAGGGGGCTTTGGCTACACCTTC. It encodes CASKPTGTGGFGYTF.

This chain joins TRBV19 and TRBJ2-1; D is uncertain. This CDR3 is built from 12 residues. Trimming removed 7 bases from V and 12 bases from J, with 16 bases in between. Germline CDR1 reads LNHDA; CDR2 reads SQIVND (reference sequence). CDR3 DNA: TGTGCCAGTAACTCCCCACCCCTTGGGCAGTTCTTC. Amino acid sequence: CASNSPPLGQFF.

This clonotype has a count of ten or more. The CDR3 spells CSARDLAGPPRNEQFF. The CDR3 DNA is TGCAGTGCTAGAGACTTAGCGGGACCCCCGAGGAATGAGCAGTTCTTC. This chain connects TRBV20-1 to TRBJ2-1; 8 bases line up with TRBD2. Germline trimming cut 0 bases from V and 7 bases from J; bases unmatched to any gene: 11. Germline assignment: CDR1 DFQATT and CDR2 SNEGSKA (reference sequence). This CDR3 contains 16 residues.

At least ten counts were recorded for this clonotype. The chain uses TRBV7-2 and TRBJ2-7, with D maybe TRBD2 (6 bases). Germline V gene sequence: CDR1 SGHTA, CDR2 FQGNSA. V gave up 1 base and J gave up 4 bases, with 20 bases separating them. CDR3 length: 17 residues. The CDR3 nucleotides are TGTGCCAGCAGCTTAGATAGGCCGGGAGTATACGGTTACGAGCAGTACTTC. Amino acid sequence: CASSLDRPGVYGYEQYF.

This clonotype was detected only a few times. The chain employs TRBV18 and TRBJ2-3, with TRBD1 matching over 8 bases. Germline V gene lookup returns CDR1 KGHSH and CDR2 LQKENI. This CDR3 has 16 amino acids. V shed 4 bases, J shed 6 bases, and the junction held 12 bases outside the gene matches. The CDR3 loop is CASSLRPQGAVDTQYF. The DNA of the CDR3 is TGTGCCAGCTCACTAAGACCTCAGGGGGCGGTGGATACGCAGTATTTT.